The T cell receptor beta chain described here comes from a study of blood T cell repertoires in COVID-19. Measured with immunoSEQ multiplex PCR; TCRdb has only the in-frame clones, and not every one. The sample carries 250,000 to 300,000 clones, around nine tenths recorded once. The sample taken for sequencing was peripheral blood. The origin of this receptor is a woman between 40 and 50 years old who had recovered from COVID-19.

CDR3 amino acids: CASSISRYGYTF. As DNA, the CDR3 is TGTGCCAGTAGTATTAGTCGGTATGGCTACACCTTC. This sequence joins TRBV19 and TRBJ1-2; D remains ambiguous. V lost 3 bases, J lost 5 bases, and 7 bases lay in between. Germline V gene sequence: CDR1 LNHDA, CDR2 SQIVND (reference sequence). This CDR3 is 12 amino acids long.